The following is a TCR delta chain sequence with its context. This clone was seen more than once but under ten times. Its antigen remains unidentified. The protein in TCRdb stems from a much larger clone and differs at residue 8 from this DNA's translation, likely a read error; here the protein is translated from the DNA. Library creation used multiplex PCR. Sequencing took place on an Illumina MiSeq. Each sorted gammadelta T cell sample was sequenced for both the TCR gamma (TRG) and TCR delta (TRD) chains. On the study's bioinformatics: The repertoire analyses drew on clonotype tree plots, the accumulated frequency of the top 20 clonotypes, and diversity index (DI) and D75 metrics. TCRdb reprocessed the public reads with the caller CATT; rows with the same DNA were merged afterwards. The authors' filters were not applied to this entry. Present in this sample are approximately 93,000 delta-chain clones, 0.9% to 1% of which were seen just once. The ten largest clones capture nearly 10% of the sample.

The data belong to a study of γδ T cells in repeated Plasmodium falciparum infection (dated by TCRdb to the early 2020s). In terms of the full investigation: The natural-infection arm enrolled Malian children exposed to intense seasonal malaria transmission and compared the Malian children with Australian children matched for age and gender. Four controlled human malaria infections were administered to about five malaria-naive U.S. adults over 644 days by bites from P. falciparum NF54-infected Anopheles stephensi mosquitoes. Samples were collected from controlled-infection subjects at baseline, immediately before selected infections, and 21 days after each infection. The gammadelta TCR repertoires from Mali were analysed in two ways: cross-sectionally during periods with no transmission, and longitudinally across episodes of acute febrile malaria. Using both natural infection in Mali and controlled human malaria infection, the study looked at the way repeated Plasmodium falciparum infection shapes the human gammadelta T cell repertoire.

Study-wide conclusions, independent of this receptor: The controlled-infection cohort was small, limiting analysis of inter-individual variability in gammadelta T cell responses. The Malian cohort was drawn from a small rural village made up mostly of one ethnic group, which limits generalizability.

The source is a pool of human donors (malaria-infected and uninfected, not separated). The sample comprised gamma-delta T cells from blood.

The nucleotide sequence reads as follows: TGTGCTCTTGGGGAACTCACATGCACCTTTACTGGGGGATGTATGGGGTTAACCACCGATAAACTCATCTTT. It translates to CALGELTCTFTGGCMGLTTDKLIF. The sequence joins TRDV1 to TRDJ1; TRDD3 aligns with 10 central bases. Germline matching of the DNA provided the J gene here, since TCRdb leaves it blank. From the cysteine up to the phenylalanine, the CDR3 has a length of 24 residues. CDR3 DNA only is kept here, 72 bases in frame from base 1. According to the germline V gene, CDR1 reads TSWWSYY and CDR2 reads QGS. V trim: 0 bases; J trim: 1 base; unmatched bases: 26.